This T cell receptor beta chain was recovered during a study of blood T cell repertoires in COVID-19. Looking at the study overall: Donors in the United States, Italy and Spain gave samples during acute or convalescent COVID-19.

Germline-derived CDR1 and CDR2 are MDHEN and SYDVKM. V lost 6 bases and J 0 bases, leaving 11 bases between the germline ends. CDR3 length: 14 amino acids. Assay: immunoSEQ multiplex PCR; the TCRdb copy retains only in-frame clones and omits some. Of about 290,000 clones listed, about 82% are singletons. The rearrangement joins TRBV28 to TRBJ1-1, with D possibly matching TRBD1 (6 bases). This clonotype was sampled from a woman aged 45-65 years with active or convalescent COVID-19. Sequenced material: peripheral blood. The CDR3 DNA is TGTGCCAGCAGGGGGGCTCCCATGAACACTGAAGCTTTCTTT. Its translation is CASRGAPMNTEAFF.